This TCR beta chain was profiled in a study of blood T cell repertoires in COVID-19 (dated by TCRdb to about 2020). At the level of the whole study: The collaborator samples originated in the United States, Italy and Spain and spanned the acute and convalescent phases of COVID-19. Deeply sampled blood TCRbeta repertoires from subjects exposed to, actively infected with, or recovered from COVID-19 were included in the dataset. The repertoires were made available in a free public database intended to serve as a resource for research on the immune response to SARS-CoV-2. The samples were drawn from two sources: the first 160 participants of the ongoing ImmuneRACE study, and over 950 subjects contributed by 6 global collaborators. HLA class I and class II types, where available, came from metadata supplied by the sample provider rather than from assay-based typing. The prospective study material was composed of cDNA or gDNA derived from T cells, B-cell-depleted T cells, or PBMCs. Sample metadata almost always included a de-identified subject ID, COVID-19 status, age in years and sex.

The paper as a whole reports these results and caveats: The quantity of clinical and demographic metadata differed by source and by participant and was supplied without curation.

The collaborating institutions used their own protocols to collect whole blood in K2EDTA tubes. For TCRbeta analysis, collaborators shipped samples as frozen whole blood, isolated PBMCs, or DNA extracted from either of those sample types. This clone came up once. Its antigen target is currently unknown. No per-base quality is available; no much larger clone lies one base away. TCRbeta CDR3 regions were amplified from genomic DNA by means of the immunoSEQ Assay, a bias-controlled multiplex PCR. Concerning the study's data processing: The number of nucleated cells in each sample was estimated by amplification of reference gene primers within the assay. Sequence reads were collapsed and filtered to measure the absolute abundance of every unique TCRbeta CDR3 rearrangement. For each sample, productive Simpson clonality was calculated as the square root of Simpson's diversity index over productive rearrangements. TCRdb re-hosts the immuneACCESS table, in-frame sequences only. Its copies lack some clones; in the studies checked, an unresolved V gene accounts for under half of them, and the cause for the rest is not known. Clone size and V and J calls were adopted from that table, with D and trimming inferred from the DNA. Recorded for this sample are fewer than 70,000 clones; 65% to 90% of them occurred a single time. The ten largest make up less than 30% of the sample.

After removal of 4 bases from V and 2 bases from J, the junction retains 5 bases not matched to a gene. The CDR3 spans 14 residues, from the cysteine through the phenylalanine. CDR3 DNA is the only sequence kept; it has 42 bases, read in frame from the first base. The germline V gene provides CDR1 SGHRS and CDR2 YFSETQ. This TCR was recovered from a man in his fifties or sixties with acute or convalescent COVID-19. Sequencing used peripheral blood. The chain links TRBV5-1 with TRBJ1-1, with TRBD1 identical over 7 junction bases. The nucleotides read TGCGCCAGCAGCCTCAGGGGGATCAACACTGAAGCTTTCTTT. The translation is CASSLRGINTEAFF. The entire variable domain, with the stretches around the CDR3 drawn from the reference TRBV5-1 and TRBJ1-1 proteins, is KAGVTQTPRYLIKTRGQQVTLSCSPISGHRSVSWYQQTPGQGLQFLFEYFSETQRNKGNFPGRFSGRQFSNSRSEMNVSTLELGDSALYLCASSLRGINTEAFFGQGTRLTVV.